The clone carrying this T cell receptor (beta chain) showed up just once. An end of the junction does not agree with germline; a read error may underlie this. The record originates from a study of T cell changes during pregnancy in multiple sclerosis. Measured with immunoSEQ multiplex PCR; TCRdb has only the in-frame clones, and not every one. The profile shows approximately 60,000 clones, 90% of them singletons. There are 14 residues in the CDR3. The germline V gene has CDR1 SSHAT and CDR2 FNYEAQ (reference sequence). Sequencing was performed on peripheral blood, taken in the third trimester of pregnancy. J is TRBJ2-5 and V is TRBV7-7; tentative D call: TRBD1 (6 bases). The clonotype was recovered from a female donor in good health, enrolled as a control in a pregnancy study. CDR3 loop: CASSSGARQETQYF. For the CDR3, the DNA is TGTGCTAGCAGCTCAGGGGCGCGGCAAGAGACCCAGTACTTC.